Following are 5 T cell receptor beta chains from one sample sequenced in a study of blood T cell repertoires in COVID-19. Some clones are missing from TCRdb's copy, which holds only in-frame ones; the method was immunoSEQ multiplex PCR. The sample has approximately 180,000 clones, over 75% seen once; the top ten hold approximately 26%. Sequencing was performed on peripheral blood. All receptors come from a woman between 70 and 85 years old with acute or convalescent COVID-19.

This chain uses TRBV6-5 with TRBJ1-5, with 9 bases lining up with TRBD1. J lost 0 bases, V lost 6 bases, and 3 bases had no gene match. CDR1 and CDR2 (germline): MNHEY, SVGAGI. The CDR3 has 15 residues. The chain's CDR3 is CASRTTGGSNQPQHF. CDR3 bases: TGTGCCAGCAGGACGACAGGGGGTAGCAATCAGCCCCAGCATTTT.

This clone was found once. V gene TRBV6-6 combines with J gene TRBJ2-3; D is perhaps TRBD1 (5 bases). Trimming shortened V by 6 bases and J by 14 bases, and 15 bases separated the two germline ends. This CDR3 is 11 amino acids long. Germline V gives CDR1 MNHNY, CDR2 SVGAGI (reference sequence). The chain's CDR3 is CASSRVGAAYF. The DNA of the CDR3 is TGTGCCAGCAGCCGAGTAGGGGCCGCGTATTTT.

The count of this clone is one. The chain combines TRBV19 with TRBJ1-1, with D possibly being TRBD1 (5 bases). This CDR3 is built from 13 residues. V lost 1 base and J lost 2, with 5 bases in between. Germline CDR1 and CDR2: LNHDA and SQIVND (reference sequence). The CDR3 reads CASSIGTNTEAFF. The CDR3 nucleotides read TGTGCCAGTAGTATAGGGACAAACACTGAAGCTTTCTTT. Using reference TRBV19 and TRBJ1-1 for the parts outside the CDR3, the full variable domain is DGGITQSPKYLFRKEGQNVTLSCEQNLNHDAMYWYRQDPGQGLRLIYYSQIVNDFQKGDIAEGYSVSREKKESFPLTVTSAQKNPTAFYLCASSIGTNTEAFFGQGTRLTVV.

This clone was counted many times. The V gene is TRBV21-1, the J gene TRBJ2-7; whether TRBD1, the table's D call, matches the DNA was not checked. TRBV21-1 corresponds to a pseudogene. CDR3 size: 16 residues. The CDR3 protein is CASSEKRGGVSYEQYF. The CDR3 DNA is TGTGCCAGCAGTGAAAAAAGGGGTGGGGTTTCCTACGAGCAGTACTTC.

The CDR3 is CASSISVTGETQYF. CDR3 bases: TGTGCCAGTAGTATTTCGGTAACAGGGGAGACCCAGTACTTC. The rearrangement joins TRBV19 to TRBJ2-5, with D perhaps TRBD1 (6 bases). Deletions cut 3 bases from V and 5 bases from J, with 13 bases between. The germline V gene encodes CDR1 LNHDA and CDR2 SQIVND (reference sequence). The CDR3 is 14 residues long. Complete variable domain (other parts from reference TRBV19 and TRBJ2-5): DGGITQSPKYLFRKEGQNVTLSCEQNLNHDAMYWYRQDPGQGLRLIYYSQIVNDFQKGDIAEGYSVSREKKESFPLTVTSAQKNPTAFYLCASSISVTGETQYFGPGTRLLVL.